A selection of T cell receptor beta chains follows, all from one sample in a study of early T cells in non-severe SARS-CoV-2 infection. One entry per CDR3 protein results from TCRdb running MiXCR on the 5' RACE reads. This repertoire shows about 34,000 distinct CDR3 sequences, roughly 6% found once; its top ten account for approximately 7.5%. What was sequenced was whole blood. Source of these receptors: an adult who was a healthcare worker with PCR-confirmed SARS-CoV-2 infection or an uninfected control (not recorded which). Both conserved end residues are part of each CDR3. The order of the fields is V gene, clone size, J gene, D gene, CDR3 length, CDR3 DNA, CDR3 protein. A D gene is named only where the DNA matches it firmly. Only some rows state a clone size, as once, few, many or a class for expanded clones.

V gene: TRBV28
clone size: many
J gene: TRBJ2-7
D gene: TRBD2
CDR3 length: 15
CDR3 DNA: TGTGCCAGCAGGTTGACTAGCGGGGGTACCTACGAGCAGTACTTC
CDR3 protein: CASRLTSGGTYEQYF

V gene: TRBV7-9
clone size: many
J gene: TRBJ1-1
D gene: -
CDR3 length: 13
CDR3 DNA: TGTGCCAGCAGCCCGACAAGGAACACTGAAGCTTTCTTT
CDR3 protein: CASSPTRNTEAFF

V gene: TRBV20-1
clone size: many
J gene: TRBJ1-6
D gene: TRBD1
CDR3 length: 19
CDR3 DNA: TGCAGTGCTAGGGGGACAGGGGGCGCTGGAGTAACCTATAATTCACCCCTCCACTTT
CDR3 protein: CSARGTGGAGVTYNSPLHF

V gene: TRBV18
clone size: many
J gene: TRBJ2-5
D gene: -
CDR3 length: 13
CDR3 DNA: TGTGCCAGCTCACCGGTCAGGGGTGAGACCCAGTACTTC
CDR3 protein: CASSPVRGETQYF

V gene: TRBV9
clone size: many
J gene: TRBJ2-1
D gene: TRBD2
CDR3 length: 16
CDR3 DNA: TGTGCCAGCAGCGTAACCACTAGCGGGGGAGGGAATGAGCAGTTCTTC
CDR3 protein: CASSVTTSGGGNEQFF

V gene: TRBV7-9
clone size: -
J gene: TRBJ1-1
D gene: TRBD1
CDR3 length: 16
CDR3 DNA: TGTGCCAGCAGCTCTTCAGGGGGAATCGAGAACACTGAAGCTTTCTTT
CDR3 protein: CASSSSGGIENTEAFF

V gene: TRBV3-1
clone size: many
J gene: TRBJ1-4
D gene: TRBD1
CDR3 length: 15
CDR3 DNA: TGTGCCAGCAGCCTCCGGGACAGCCCTAATGAAAAACTGTTTTTT
CDR3 protein: CASSLRDSPNEKLFF

V gene: TRBV9
clone size: -
J gene: TRBJ2-1
D gene: -
CDR3 length: 13
CDR3 DNA: TGTGCCAGCAGCGTAGTGAGTTACAATGAGCAGTTCTTC
CDR3 protein: CASSVVSYNEQFF

V gene: TRBV12-3/TRBV12-4
clone size: -
J gene: TRBJ1-6
D gene: TRBD1
CDR3 length: 13
CDR3 DNA: TGTGTCATCACGGGACAGGGAAGATCACCCCTCCACTTT
CDR3 protein: CVITGQGRSPLHF

V gene: TRBV7-9
clone size: -
J gene: TRBJ1-2
D gene: -
CDR3 length: 12
CDR3 DNA: TGTGCCAGCAGCCCGCTAGGGAATGGCTACACCTTC
CDR3 protein: CASSPLGNGYTF

V gene: TRBV7-2
clone size: -
J gene: TRBJ1-6
D gene: -
CDR3 length: 13
CDR3 DNA: TGTGCCAGCAGCCCACTGGTGGCTTCACCCCTCCACTTC
CDR3 protein: CASSPLVASPLHF

V gene: TRBV19
clone size: many
J gene: TRBJ2-1
D gene: TRBD1
CDR3 length: 15
CDR3 DNA: TGTGCCAGTACGCCCAGGGACAGCATTTACAATGAGCAGTTCTTC
CDR3 protein: CASTPRDSIYNEQFF

V gene: TRBV7-8
clone size: many
J gene: TRBJ2-7
D gene: TRBD1
CDR3 length: 17
CDR3 DNA: TGTGCCAGCAGCTTAATGACAGGGGGCTCTAGCTCCTACGAGCAGTACTTC
CDR3 protein: CASSLMTGGSSSYEQYF

V gene: TRBV7-2
clone size: many
J gene: TRBJ2-7
D gene: TRBD2
CDR3 length: 14
CDR3 DNA: TGTGCCAGCAGCTTAGAGACTAGCGGCTACGAGCAGTACTTC
CDR3 protein: CASSLETSGYEQYF

V gene: TRBV28
clone size: -
J gene: TRBJ2-7
D gene: -
CDR3 length: 13
CDR3 DNA: TGTGCCACCCTCCTAGGGAGCACCTACGAGCAGTACTTC
CDR3 protein: CATLLGSTYEQYF

V gene: TRBV20-1
clone size: many
J gene: TRBJ1-4
D gene: -
CDR3 length: 13
CDR3 DNA: TGCAGTGCCGGCGGGTCCGGTAATGAAAAACTGTTTTTT
CDR3 protein: CSAGGSGNEKLFF

V gene: TRBV2
clone size: many
J gene: TRBJ2-7
D gene: -
CDR3 length: 12
CDR3 DNA: TGTGCCAGCAGTGAATGGGGCTACGAGCAGTACTTC
CDR3 protein: CASSEWGYEQYF

V gene: TRBV12-3/TRBV12-4
clone size: many
J gene: TRBJ2-3
D gene: -
CDR3 length: 14
CDR3 DNA: TGTGCCAGCATCGAGGGGGGCGGGGCAGATACGCAGTATTTT
CDR3 protein: CASIEGGGADTQYF

V gene: TRBV3-1
clone size: many
J gene: TRBJ1-2
D gene: -
CDR3 length: 17
CDR3 DNA: TGTGCCAGCAGCCAAGATTGGCCAGGCCGAGCTAACTATGGCTACACCTTC
CDR3 protein: CASSQDWPGRANYGYTF

V gene: TRBV20-1
clone size: many
J gene: TRBJ2-7
D gene: TRBD1
CDR3 length: 14
CDR3 DNA: TGCAGTGTTAGAGGGACAGGGGGCTCCTACGAGCAGTACTTC
CDR3 protein: CSVRGTGGSYEQYF

V gene: TRBV24-1
clone size: few
J gene: TRBJ2-5
D gene: TRBD2
CDR3 length: 16
CDR3 DNA: TGTGCCACCAGTGATTTCCGTAGCGGGGGACAAGAGACCCAGTACTTC
CDR3 protein: CATSDFRSGGQETQYF

V gene: TRBV28
clone size: few
J gene: TRBJ1-6
D gene: TRBD1
CDR3 length: 14
CDR3 DNA: TGTGCCAGCAGTTTGAACAGGGGGACTTCACCCCTCCACTTT
CDR3 protein: CASSLNRGTSPLHF

V gene: TRBV7-2
clone size: many
J gene: TRBJ2-5
D gene: -
CDR3 length: 14
CDR3 DNA: TGTGCCAGCAGCTTAGCGTCCAGGGTGGAGACCCAGTACTTC
CDR3 protein: CASSLASRVETQYF

V gene: TRBV20-1
clone size: many
J gene: TRBJ2-7
D gene: -
CDR3 length: 13
CDR3 DNA: TGCAGTGCTAGAGGATCACAAGGTTACGAGCAGTACTTC
CDR3 protein: CSARGSQGYEQYF

V gene: TRBV25-1
clone size: -
J gene: TRBJ2-3
D gene: -
CDR3 length: 14
CDR3 DNA: TGTGCCAGCAGTGGCCGGGTCCCCACAGATACGCAGTATTTT
CDR3 protein: CASSGRVPTDTQYF

V gene: TRBV28
clone size: few
J gene: TRBJ2-3
D gene: -
CDR3 length: 14
CDR3 DNA: TGTGCCAGCAGTTGGCAGGGGGGGACAGATACGCAGTATTTT
CDR3 protein: CASSWQGGTDTQYF

V gene: TRBV7-2
clone size: many
J gene: TRBJ1-2
D gene: -
CDR3 length: 14
CDR3 DNA: TGTGCCAGCAGCCCTGGGGGGACCGCCAGGGGCTACACCTTC
CDR3 protein: CASSPGGTARGYTF

V gene: TRBV4-1
clone size: many
J gene: TRBJ1-5
D gene: -
CDR3 length: 14
CDR3 DNA: TGCGCCAGCAGCCAAGATGGAGGCAATCAGCCCCAGCATTTT
CDR3 protein: CASSQDGGNQPQHF

V gene: TRBV7-2
clone size: many
J gene: TRBJ1-2
D gene: -
CDR3 length: 11
CDR3 DNA: TGTGCCAGCAGCTCCTTCTATGGCTACACCTTC
CDR3 protein: CASSSFYGYTF

V gene: TRBV7-2
clone size: medium-sized
J gene: TRBJ2-1
D gene: TRBD1
CDR3 length: 12
CDR3 DNA: TGTGCCAGCAGCTCACAGGGGAATGAGCAGTTCTTC
CDR3 protein: CASSSQGNEQFF

V gene: TRBV6-1
clone size: many
J gene: TRBJ1-5
D gene: TRBD1
CDR3 length: 14
CDR3 DNA: TGTGCCAGCAGGGCTACAGGGGCCGGTCAGCCCCAGCATTTT
CDR3 protein: CASRATGAGQPQHF

V gene: TRBV10-3
clone size: many
J gene: TRBJ2-1
D gene: TRBD2
CDR3 length: 15
CDR3 DNA: TGTGCCATCAGTGAGTCCGGCGGGGGGGCCGGAGAGCAGTTCTTC
CDR3 protein: CAISESGGGAGEQFF

V gene: TRBV28
clone size: many
J gene: TRBJ1-3
D gene: -
CDR3 length: 16
CDR3 DNA: TGTGCCAGCAGTTTTGCGGCAGCGCCAAGGGGAAACACCATATATTTT
CDR3 protein: CASSFAAAPRGNTIYF

V gene: TRBV20-1
clone size: many
J gene: TRBJ1-1
D gene: -
CDR3 length: 13
CDR3 DNA: TGCAGTGCTAGAGATCAGGGTGCCACTGAAGCTTTCTTT
CDR3 protein: CSARDQGATEAFF

V gene: TRBV7-9
clone size: few
J gene: TRBJ2-3
D gene: TRBD1
CDR3 length: 16
CDR3 DNA: TGTGCCAGCAGCTCCTCCGGGACAGGGTCCCCAGATACGCAGTATTTT
CDR3 protein: CASSSSGTGSPDTQYF

V gene: TRBV20-1
clone size: many
J gene: TRBJ2-7
D gene: -
CDR3 length: 14
CDR3 DNA: TGCAGTGCTAGAGCCCCCCACCGACCCCTCGAGCAGTACTTC
CDR3 protein: CSARAPHRPLEQYF

V gene: TRBV4-1
clone size: -
J gene: TRBJ1-6
D gene: TRBD1
CDR3 length: 15
CDR3 DNA: TGCGCCAGCAGCCAAGGGGACAGGGGGAATTCACCCCTCCACTTT
CDR3 protein: CASSQGDRGNSPLHF

V gene: TRBV6-6
clone size: few
J gene: TRBJ2-7
D gene: -
CDR3 length: 16
CDR3 DNA: TGTGCCAGCAGTTACGACCTAGCTGGGAAGGGCTACGAGCAGTACTTC
CDR3 protein: CASSYDLAGKGYEQYF

V gene: TRBV5-1
clone size: many
J gene: TRBJ1-1
D gene: TRBD1
CDR3 length: 15
CDR3 DNA: TGCGCCAGCAGCTTGGCCCAGGGGACAGGAGATGAAGCTTTCTTT
CDR3 protein: CASSLAQGTGDEAFF

V gene: TRBV7-6
clone size: -
J gene: TRBJ2-2
D gene: -
CDR3 length: 17
CDR3 DNA: TGTGCCAGCAGCTTATGGGGGACCGCAGGGGACACCGGGGAGCTGTTTTTT
CDR3 protein: CASSLWGTAGDTGELFF

V gene: TRBV4-3
clone size: few
J gene: TRBJ1-2
D gene: -
CDR3 length: 13
CDR3 DNA: TGCGCCAGCAGCCAAGAACCGGGGGTAGACTACACCTTC
CDR3 protein: CASSQEPGVDYTF

V gene: TRBV5-4
clone size: many
J gene: TRBJ2-7
D gene: -
CDR3 length: 15
CDR3 DNA: TGTGCCAGCAGCTTTGTAGCTGGGGCCTCCTACGAGCAGTACTTC
CDR3 protein: CASSFVAGASYEQYF

V gene: TRBV2
clone size: few
J gene: TRBJ2-1
D gene: -
CDR3 length: 14
CDR3 DNA: TGTGCCAGCAGTGAATACACAGACTACAATGAGCAGTTCTTC
CDR3 protein: CASSEYTDYNEQFF

V gene: TRBV11-2
clone size: -
J gene: TRBJ1-2
D gene: -
CDR3 length: 18
CDR3 DNA: TGTGCCAGCAGCTTAGAGGTCCCGGGCTGGGGTCGTGGCTATGGCTACACCTTC
CDR3 protein: CASSLEVPGWGRGYGYTF

V gene: TRBV2
clone size: many
J gene: TRBJ1-5
D gene: -
CDR3 length: 16
CDR3 DNA: TGTGCCAGCAGTGAAAACAGGTACTATAGCAATCAGCCCCAGCATTTT
CDR3 protein: CASSENRYYSNQPQHF

V gene: TRBV7-2
clone size: many
J gene: TRBJ1-1
D gene: -
CDR3 length: 16
CDR3 DNA: TGTGCCAGCAGCTTCCTGGGCAGGGCTGTTGGCACTGAAGCTTTCTTT
CDR3 protein: CASSFLGRAVGTEAFF

V gene: TRBV5-1
clone size: many
J gene: TRBJ1-1
D gene: -
CDR3 length: 14
CDR3 DNA: TGCGCCAGCAGCTTGGGAGGTGCACCCACTGAAGCTTTCTTT
CDR3 protein: CASSLGGAPTEAFF

V gene: TRBV7-2
clone size: many
J gene: TRBJ1-5
D gene: -
CDR3 length: 12
CDR3 DNA: TGTGCCATACAGTCTCAACGGGGGCCCCAGCATTTT
CDR3 protein: CAIQSQRGPQHF

V gene: TRBV30
clone size: many
J gene: TRBJ2-2
D gene: -
CDR3 length: 15
CDR3 DNA: TGTGCCTGGAGTGAACACTTTCCTTCCACCGGGGAGCTGTTTTTT
CDR3 protein: CAWSEHFPSTGELFF

V gene: TRBV20-1
clone size: few
J gene: TRBJ2-7
D gene: TRBD2
CDR3 length: 13
CDR3 DNA: TGCAGTGCGGCAGCGGGGGGCTCCTACGAGCAGTACTTC
CDR3 protein: CSAAAGGSYEQYF